A single T cell receptor (beta chain) is shown here with its context. This entry belongs to a study of blood T cell repertoires in COVID-19. About the study: Samples came from the United States, Italy and Spain, spanning acute and convalescent COVID-19. T cells, B-cell-depleted T cells, or PBMCs provided the cDNA or gDNA that served as material.

Deletions cut 4 bases from V and 10 bases from J, with 11 bases between. The CDR3 runs to 12 residues. From germline, CDR1 is MGHDK and CDR2 SYGVNS. In Cohort 3, a recovered donor had either two negative PCRs, clearance, or symptom resolution. Original processing methods: Reference gene primer amplification in the assay estimated nucleated cell counts. Repertoires were generated with immunoSEQ multiplex PCR, while TCRdb's copy carries only in-frame clones and drops some. V, J and clone size derive from that table, while D and trimming were established from the DNA sequence. The data contain roughly 230,000 clones, approximately 80% of them seen just once; the ten biggest clones take up 3% to 4%.

The receptor comes from an older woman who had recovered from COVID-19. This chain joins TRBV25-1 and TRBJ2-1; possible D gene TRBD2, 6 bases. The sequenced sample was PBMCs or T cells enriched from blood (not recorded which). CDR3 amino acids: CASSGDFTEQFF. The CDR3 DNA sequence: TGTGCCAGCAGTGGGGACTTCACGGAGCAGTTCTTC.